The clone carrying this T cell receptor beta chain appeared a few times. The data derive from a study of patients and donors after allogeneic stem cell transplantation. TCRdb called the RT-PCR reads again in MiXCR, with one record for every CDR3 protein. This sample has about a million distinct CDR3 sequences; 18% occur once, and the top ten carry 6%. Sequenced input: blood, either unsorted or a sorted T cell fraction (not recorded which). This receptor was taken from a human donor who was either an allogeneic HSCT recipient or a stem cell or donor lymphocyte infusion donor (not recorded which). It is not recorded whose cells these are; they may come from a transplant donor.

The CDR3 DNA reads as TGTGCCAGCAGTGAAATCAGCAAACCCTCCTACAATGAGCAGTTCTTC. It encodes CASSEISKPSYNEQFF. The V call is TRBV25-1, the J call TRBJ2-1; no firm D call. The CDR3 sequence is 16 residues long. V was trimmed by 2 bases and J by 0 bases, leaving 11 bases between them. Germline V lookup: CDR1 MGHDK, CDR2 SYGVNS.